This TCR beta chain emerged from a study of blood T cells in healthy people across ages. A second PCR of 7 to 11 cycles used a sample-barcoded 5' primer and a J-beta primer mix. Via MiXCR, TCRdb re-called the 5' RACE reads, giving one row per CDR3 protein. The sample consists of over 750,000 distinct CDR3 sequences, 20% to 30% of them appearing once. This CDR3 comprises 16 residues. Germline V gene data show CDR1 as LGHDT and CDR2 as YNNKEL (reference sequence). Trimming removed 3 bases from V and 2 bases from J, with 14 bases in between. The sample also formed part of further work on T cells of mothers and their children.

This clonotype was obtained from a boy younger than 18 in good health. The V call is TRBV3-1, the J call TRBJ1-5; possibly TRBD1 for D (5 bases). The sequencing input was blood. CDR3 sequence reads: CASSQAYMGGNQPQHF. For the CDR3, the DNA is TGTGCCAGCAGCCAGGCTTATATGGGGGGCAATCAGCCCCAGCATTTT.